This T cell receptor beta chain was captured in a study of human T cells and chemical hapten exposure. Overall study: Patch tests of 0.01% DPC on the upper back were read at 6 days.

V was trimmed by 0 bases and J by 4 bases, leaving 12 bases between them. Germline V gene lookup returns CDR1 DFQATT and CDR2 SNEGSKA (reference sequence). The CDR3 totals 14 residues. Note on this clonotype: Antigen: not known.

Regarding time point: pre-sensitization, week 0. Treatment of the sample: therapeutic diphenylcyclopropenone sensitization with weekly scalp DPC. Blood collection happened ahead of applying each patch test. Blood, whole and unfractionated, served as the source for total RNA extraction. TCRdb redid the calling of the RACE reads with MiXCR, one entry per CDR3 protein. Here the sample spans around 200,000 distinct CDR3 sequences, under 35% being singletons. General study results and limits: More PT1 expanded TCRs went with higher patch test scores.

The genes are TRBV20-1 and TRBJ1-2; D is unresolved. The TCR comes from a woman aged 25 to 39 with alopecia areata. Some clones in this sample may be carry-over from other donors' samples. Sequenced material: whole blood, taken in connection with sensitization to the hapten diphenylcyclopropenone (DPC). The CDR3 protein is CSAREVAVSYGYTF. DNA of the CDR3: TGCAGTGCTAGAGAGGTCGCGGTTAGCTATGGCTACACCTTC.